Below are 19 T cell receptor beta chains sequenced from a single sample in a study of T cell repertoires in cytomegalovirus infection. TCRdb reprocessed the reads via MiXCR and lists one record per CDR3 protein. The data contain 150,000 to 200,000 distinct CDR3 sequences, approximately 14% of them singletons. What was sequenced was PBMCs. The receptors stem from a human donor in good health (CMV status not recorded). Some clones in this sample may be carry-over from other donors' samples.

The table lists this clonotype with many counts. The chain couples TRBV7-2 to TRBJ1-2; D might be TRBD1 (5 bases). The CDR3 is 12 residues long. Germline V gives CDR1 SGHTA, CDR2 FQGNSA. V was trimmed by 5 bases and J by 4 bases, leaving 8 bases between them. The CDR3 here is CASSPGGYGYTF. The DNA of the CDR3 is TGTGCCAGCAGCCCGGGGGGCTATGGCTACACCTTC.

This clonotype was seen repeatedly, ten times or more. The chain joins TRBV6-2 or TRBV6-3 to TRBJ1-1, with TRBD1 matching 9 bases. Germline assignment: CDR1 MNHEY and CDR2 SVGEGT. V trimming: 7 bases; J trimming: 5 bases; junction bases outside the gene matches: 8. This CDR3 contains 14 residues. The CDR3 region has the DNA TGTGCCAGCAACTTACAGGGGGCAAAGACTGAAGCTTTCTTT. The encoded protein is CASNLQGAKTEAFF.

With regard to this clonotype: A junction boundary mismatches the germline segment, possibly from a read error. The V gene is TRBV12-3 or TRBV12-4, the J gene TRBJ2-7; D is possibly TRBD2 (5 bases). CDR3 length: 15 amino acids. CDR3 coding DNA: TGTGCCAGCAGTTCCTGGGTGCCGGGGTCCTACGCGCAGTACTTC. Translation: CASSSWVPGSYAQYF.

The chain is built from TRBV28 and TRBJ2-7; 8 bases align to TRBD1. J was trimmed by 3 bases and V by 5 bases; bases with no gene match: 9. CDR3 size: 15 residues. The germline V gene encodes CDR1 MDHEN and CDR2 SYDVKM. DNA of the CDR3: TGTGCCAGCAGTAGTACAGGGGGGAAAGGCTACGAGCAGTACTTC. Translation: CASSSTGGKGYEQYF.

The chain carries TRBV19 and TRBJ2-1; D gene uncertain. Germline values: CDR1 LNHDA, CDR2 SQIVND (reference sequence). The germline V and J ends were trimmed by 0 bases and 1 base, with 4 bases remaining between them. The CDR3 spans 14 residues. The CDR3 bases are TGTGCCAGTAGTATAGAGGCTTCCTACAATGAGCAGTTCTTC. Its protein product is CASSIEASYNEQFF.

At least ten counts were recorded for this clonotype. CDR3 nucleotides: TGTGCCAGCAGCAGAGAAATAGGACTAGCGGGCAATGAGCAGTTCTTC. Amino acids: CASSREIGLAGNEQFF. The chain is built from TRBV7-2 and TRBJ2-1; 11 bases are a match to TRBD2. This CDR3 has 16 residues. The germline CDR1 and CDR2 sequences are SGHTA and FQGNSA. The ends lost 5 bases at V and 6 bases at J; junction bases unmatched: 9.

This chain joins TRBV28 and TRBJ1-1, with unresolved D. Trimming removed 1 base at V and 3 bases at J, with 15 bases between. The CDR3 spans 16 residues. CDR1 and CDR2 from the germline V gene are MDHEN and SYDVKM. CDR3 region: CASSLLRLGKDTEAFF. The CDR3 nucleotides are TGTGCCAGCAGTTTATTGCGGTTAGGGAAGGACACTGAAGCTTTCTTT. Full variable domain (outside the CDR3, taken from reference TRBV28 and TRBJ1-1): DVKVTQSSRYLVKRTGEKVFLECVQDMDHENMFWYRQDPGLGLRLIYFSYDVKMKEKGDIPEGYSVSREKKERFSLILESASTNQTSMYLCASSLLRLGKDTEAFFGQGTRLTVV.

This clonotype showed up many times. CDR3 coding DNA: TGTGCCAGCAGCCCTAGGGGGGGGGCCCAGCATTTT. Its translation: CASSPRGGAQHF. The genes are TRBV7-2 and TRBJ1-5; D is possibly TRBD1 (6 bases). From germline, CDR1 is SGHTA and CDR2 FQGNSA. Trimming cost V 5 bases and J 11 bases, with 13 bases left between them. This CDR3 is built from 12 residues.

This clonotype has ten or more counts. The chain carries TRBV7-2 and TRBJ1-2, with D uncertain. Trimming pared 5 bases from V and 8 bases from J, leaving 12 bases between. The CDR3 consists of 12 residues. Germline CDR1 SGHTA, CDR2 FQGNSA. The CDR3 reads CASSLIRSGYTF. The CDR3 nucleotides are TGTGCCAGCAGCCTGATCCGCTCCGGCTACACCTTC.

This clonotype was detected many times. The CDR3 DNA is TGTGCCAGCAGTTTACAGGGGGTTAGCAATCAGCCCCAGCATTTT. Translated: CASSLQGVSNQPQHF. The J gene is TRBJ1-5, the V gene TRBV7-8; 8 bases are shared with TRBD1. Germline V gene sequence: CDR1 SGHVS, CDR2 FQNEAQ. V shed 6 bases and J 0 bases; nucleotides not matched to a gene: 4. The CDR3 is 15 amino acids.

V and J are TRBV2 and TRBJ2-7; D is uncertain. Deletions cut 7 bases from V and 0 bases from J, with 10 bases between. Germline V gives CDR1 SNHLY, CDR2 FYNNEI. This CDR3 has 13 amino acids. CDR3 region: CASKTLTSYEQYF. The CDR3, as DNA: TGTGCCAGCAAGACTTTGACCTCCTACGAGCAGTACTTC. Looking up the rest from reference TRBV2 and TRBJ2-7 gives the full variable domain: EPEVTQTPSHQVTQMGQEVILRCVPISNHLYFYWYRQILGQKVEFLVSFYNNEISEKSEIFDDQFSVERPDGSNFTLKIRSTKLEDSAMYFCASKTLTSYEQYFGPGTRLTVT.

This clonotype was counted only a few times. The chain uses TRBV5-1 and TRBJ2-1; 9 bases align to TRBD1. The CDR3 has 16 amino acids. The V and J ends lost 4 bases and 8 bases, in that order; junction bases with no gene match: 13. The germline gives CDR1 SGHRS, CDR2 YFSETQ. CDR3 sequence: CASSRRPDRGSDEQFF. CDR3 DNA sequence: TGCGCCAGCAGCAGACGACCGGACAGGGGTTCCGATGAGCAGTTCTTC.

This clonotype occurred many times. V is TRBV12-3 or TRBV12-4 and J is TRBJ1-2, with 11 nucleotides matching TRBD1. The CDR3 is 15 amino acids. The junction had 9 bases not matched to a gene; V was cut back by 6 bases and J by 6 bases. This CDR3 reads CASSLGQGAGHGYTF. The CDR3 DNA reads TGTGCCAGCAGCCTTGGACAGGGGGCGGGCCATGGCTACACCTTC.

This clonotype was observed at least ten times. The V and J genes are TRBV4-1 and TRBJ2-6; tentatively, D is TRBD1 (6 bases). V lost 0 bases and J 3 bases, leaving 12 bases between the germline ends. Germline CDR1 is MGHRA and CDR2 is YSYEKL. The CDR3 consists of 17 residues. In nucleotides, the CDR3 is TGCGCCAGCAGCCAAGACAGGGGAACATTTGGGGCCAACGTCCTGACTTTC. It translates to CASSQDRGTFGANVLTF.

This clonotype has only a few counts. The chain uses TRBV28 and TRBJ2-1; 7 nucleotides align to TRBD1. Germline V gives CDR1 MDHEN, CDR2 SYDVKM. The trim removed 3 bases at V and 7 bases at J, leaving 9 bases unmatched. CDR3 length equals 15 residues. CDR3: CASSLEAGGRNEQFF. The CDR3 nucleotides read TGTGCCAGCAGTTTGGAGGCAGGGGGAAGGAATGAGCAGTTCTTC.

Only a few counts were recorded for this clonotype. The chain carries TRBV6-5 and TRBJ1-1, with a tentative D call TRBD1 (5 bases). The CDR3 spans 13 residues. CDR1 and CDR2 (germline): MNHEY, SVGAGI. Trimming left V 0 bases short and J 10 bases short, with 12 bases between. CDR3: CASSYSMRGGAFF. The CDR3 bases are TGTGCCAGCAGTTACTCGATGCGGGGGGGAGCTTTCTTT.

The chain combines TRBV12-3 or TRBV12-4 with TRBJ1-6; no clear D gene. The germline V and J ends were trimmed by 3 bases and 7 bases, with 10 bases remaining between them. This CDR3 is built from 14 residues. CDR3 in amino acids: CASSLGSWNSPLHF. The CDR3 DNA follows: TGTGCCAGCAGTTTGGGGTCGTGGAATTCACCCCTCCACTTT.

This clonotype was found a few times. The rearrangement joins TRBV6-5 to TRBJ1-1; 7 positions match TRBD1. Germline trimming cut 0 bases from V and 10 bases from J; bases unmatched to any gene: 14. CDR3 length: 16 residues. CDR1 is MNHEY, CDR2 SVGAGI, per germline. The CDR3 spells CASSYSRHRGSAGAFF. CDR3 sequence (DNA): TGTGCCAGCAGTTACTCGAGGCACAGGGGAAGTGCAGGAGCTTTCTTT.

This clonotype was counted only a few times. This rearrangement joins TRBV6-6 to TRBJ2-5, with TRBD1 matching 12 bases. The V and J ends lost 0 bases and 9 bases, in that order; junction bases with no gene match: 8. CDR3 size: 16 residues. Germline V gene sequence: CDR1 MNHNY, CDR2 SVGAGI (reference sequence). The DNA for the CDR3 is TGTGCCAGCAGTTACTCTTGGGACAGGGGGCCGGGGCCCCAGTACTTC. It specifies CASSYSWDRGPGPQYF.